This TCR beta chain derives from a study of graft-versus-host responses after intestinal transplantation. In regard to this clone: Its antigen remains unidentified.

Findings and caveats of the study: Among recipient marrow samples, GvH clones were found; some appeared first in ileum or blood.

Measured with immunoSEQ multiplex PCR; TCRdb has only the in-frame clones, and not every one. The sample carries about 120,000 clones, 90% to 95% recorded once. Germline CDR1 and CDR2: PRHDT and FYEKMQ (reference sequence). Germline trimming cut 1 base from V and 3 bases from J; bases unmatched to any gene: 3. The CDR3 is 15 amino acids. The receptor was isolated from a human donor who received an intestinal transplant. This chain uses TRBV13 with TRBJ2-1; 7 bases align to TRBD1. This specimen was unstimulated CD4+ T cells sorted from spleen or lymph node cells, taken before intestinal transplant. The CDR3 region has the DNA TGTGCCAGCAGCTTAGACAGGGGCGTCTACAATGAGCAGTTCTTC. It is translated as CASSLDRGVYNEQFF.